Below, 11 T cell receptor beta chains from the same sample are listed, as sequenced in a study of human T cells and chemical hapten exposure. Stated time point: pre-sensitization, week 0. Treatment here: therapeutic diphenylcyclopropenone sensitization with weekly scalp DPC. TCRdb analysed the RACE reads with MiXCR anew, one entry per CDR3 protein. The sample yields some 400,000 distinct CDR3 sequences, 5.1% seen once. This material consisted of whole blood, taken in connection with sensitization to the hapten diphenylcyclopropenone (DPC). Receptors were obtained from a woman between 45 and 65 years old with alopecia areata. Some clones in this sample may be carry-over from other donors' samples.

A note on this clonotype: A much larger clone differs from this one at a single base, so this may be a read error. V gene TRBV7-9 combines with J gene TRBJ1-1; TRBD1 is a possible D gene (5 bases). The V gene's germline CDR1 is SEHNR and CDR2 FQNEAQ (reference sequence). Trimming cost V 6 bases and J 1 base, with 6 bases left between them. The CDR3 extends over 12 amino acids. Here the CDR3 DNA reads TGTGCCAGCAGGACAGAGAACACTGAAGCTTTCTTT. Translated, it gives CASRTENTEAFF.

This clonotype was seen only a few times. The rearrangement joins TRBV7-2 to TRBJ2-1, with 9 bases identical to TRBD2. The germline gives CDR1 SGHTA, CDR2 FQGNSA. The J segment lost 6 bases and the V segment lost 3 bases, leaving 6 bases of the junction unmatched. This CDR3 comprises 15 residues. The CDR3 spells CASSLTSGPFNEQFF. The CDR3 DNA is TGTGCCAGCAGCTTGACTAGCGGACCCTTCAATGAGCAGTTCTTC.

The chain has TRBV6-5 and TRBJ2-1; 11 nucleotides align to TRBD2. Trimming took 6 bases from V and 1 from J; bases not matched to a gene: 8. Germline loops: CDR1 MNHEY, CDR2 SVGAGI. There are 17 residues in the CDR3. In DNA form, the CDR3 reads TGTGCCAGCAGGGCCCTGGGACTAGCGGTATCCTACAATGAGCAGTTCTTC. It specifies CASRALGLAVSYNEQFF.

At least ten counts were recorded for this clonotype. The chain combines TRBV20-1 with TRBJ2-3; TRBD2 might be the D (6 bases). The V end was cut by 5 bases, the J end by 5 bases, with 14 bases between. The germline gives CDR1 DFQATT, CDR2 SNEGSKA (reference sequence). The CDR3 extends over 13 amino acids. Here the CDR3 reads CSAPLEGLDTQYF. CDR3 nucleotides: TGCAGTGCTCCTTTGGAGGGTTTAGATACGCAGTATTTT.

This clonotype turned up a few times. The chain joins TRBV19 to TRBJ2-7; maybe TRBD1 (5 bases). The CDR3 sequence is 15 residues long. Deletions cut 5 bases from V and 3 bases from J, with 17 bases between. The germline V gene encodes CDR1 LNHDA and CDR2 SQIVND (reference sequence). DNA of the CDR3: TGTGCCAGTAGTCCGGCAGGGTTGGGAATCTACGAGCAGTACTTC. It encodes CASSPAGLGIYEQYF. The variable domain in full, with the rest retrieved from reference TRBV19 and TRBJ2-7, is DGGITQSPKYLFRKEGQNVTLSCEQNLNHDAMYWYRQDPGQGLRLIYYSQIVNDFQKGDIAEGYSVSREKKESFPLTVTSAQKNPTAFYLCASSPAGLGIYEQYFGPGTRLTVT.

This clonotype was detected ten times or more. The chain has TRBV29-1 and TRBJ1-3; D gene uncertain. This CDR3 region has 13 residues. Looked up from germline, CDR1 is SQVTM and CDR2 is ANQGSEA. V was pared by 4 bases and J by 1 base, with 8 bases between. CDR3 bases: TGCAGCGTTGCGTACAGTTCTGGAAACACCATATATTTT. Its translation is CSVAYSSGNTIYF.

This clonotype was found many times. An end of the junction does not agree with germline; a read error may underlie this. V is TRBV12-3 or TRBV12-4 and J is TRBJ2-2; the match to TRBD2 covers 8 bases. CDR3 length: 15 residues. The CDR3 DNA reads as TGTGCCAGCAGTCTAGCGGGTTCAGGCACCGGGGAGCTGTTTTTT. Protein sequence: CASSLAGSGTGELFF.

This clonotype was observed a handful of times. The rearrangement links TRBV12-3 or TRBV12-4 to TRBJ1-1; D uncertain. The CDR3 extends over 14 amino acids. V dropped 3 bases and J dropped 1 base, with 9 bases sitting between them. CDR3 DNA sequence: TGTGCCAGCAGTTTTTCCGGGTCGAACACTGAAGCTTTCTTT. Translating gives CASSFSGSNTEAFF.

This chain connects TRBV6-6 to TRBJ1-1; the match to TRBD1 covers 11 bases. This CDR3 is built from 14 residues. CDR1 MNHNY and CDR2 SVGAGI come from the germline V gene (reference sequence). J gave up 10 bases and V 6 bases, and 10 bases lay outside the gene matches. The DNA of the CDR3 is TGTGCCAGCAGGCGGACAGGGGGCGAGGTGGGAGCTTTCTTT. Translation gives CASRRTGGEVGAFF.

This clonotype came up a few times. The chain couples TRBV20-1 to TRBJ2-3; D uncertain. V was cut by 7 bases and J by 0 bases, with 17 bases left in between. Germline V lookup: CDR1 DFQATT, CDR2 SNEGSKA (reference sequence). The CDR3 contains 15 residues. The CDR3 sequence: CSVTDGADSTDTQYF. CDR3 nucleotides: TGCAGTGTTACGGACGGCGCGGATAGCACAGATACGCAGTATTTT.

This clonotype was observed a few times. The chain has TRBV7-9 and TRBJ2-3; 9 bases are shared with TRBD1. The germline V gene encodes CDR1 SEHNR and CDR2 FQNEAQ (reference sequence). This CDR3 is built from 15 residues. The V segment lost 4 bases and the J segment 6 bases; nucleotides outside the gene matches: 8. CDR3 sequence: CASSSTGQGRDTQYF. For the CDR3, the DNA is TGTGCCAGCAGCTCAACGGGACAGGGAAGGGATACGCAGTATTTT.